Following are 2 T cell receptor beta chains from one sample sequenced in a study of T cells after yellow fever vaccination. MiXCR, run by TCRdb on the 5' RACE reads, gives a single entry per CDR3 protein. Found here are more than 450,000 distinct CDR3 sequences, less than 25% of them singletons; the top ten hold around 17%. The material sequenced was PBMCs, taken roughly 20 days after the first yellow fever vaccination. The receptors come from a man aged 18-30 years who received the YFV17D yellow fever vaccine.

This clonotype was seen repeatedly, ten times or more. V is TRBV12-3 or TRBV12-4 and J is TRBJ2-7; D gene ambiguous. The CDR3 sequence is 12 residues long. V was shortened by 5 bases and J by 0 bases, with 5 bases between the two germline ends. The CDR3 bases are TGTGCCAGCAGTCCCAGCTCCTACGAGCAGTACTTC. Translated: CASSPSSYEQYF.

This clonotype was found a few times. The V gene is TRBV29-1, the J gene TRBJ2-3; 12 bases are a match to TRBD1. The CDR3 runs to 18 residues. V shed 0 bases and J 5 bases; nucleotides not matched to a gene: 12. Germline CDR1 reads SQVTM; CDR2 reads ANQGSEA. The CDR3 spells CSVEDPGQGAIGGDTQYF. The CDR3, as DNA: TGCAGCGTTGAAGATCCGGGACAGGGGGCGATAGGAGGAGATACGCAGTATTTT.